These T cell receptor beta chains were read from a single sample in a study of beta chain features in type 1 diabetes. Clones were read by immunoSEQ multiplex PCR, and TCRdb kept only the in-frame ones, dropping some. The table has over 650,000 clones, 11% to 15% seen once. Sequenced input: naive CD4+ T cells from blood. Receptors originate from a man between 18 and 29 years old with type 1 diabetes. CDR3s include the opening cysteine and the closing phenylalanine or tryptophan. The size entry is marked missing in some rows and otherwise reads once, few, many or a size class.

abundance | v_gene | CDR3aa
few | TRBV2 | CASTSDSVVSQHF
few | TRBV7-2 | CASSSATAVAQYF
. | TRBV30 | CAWASGSSYNEQFF
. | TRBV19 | CASSPGLAGAGETQYF
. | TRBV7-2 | CASSSQGVLTQYF
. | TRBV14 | CASSFGQATNTDTQYF
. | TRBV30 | CAWSGGGNEQFF
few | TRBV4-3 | CASSQEVARGNYGYTF
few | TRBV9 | CASSVGQESYGYTF
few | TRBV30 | CAWSSQGTEAFF
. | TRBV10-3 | CAIGKKDVEQYF
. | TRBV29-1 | CSVLRDKVGTSGSPLSTGELFF
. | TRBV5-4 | CASIQYGANTGELFF
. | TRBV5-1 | CASSPDRNSYEQYF